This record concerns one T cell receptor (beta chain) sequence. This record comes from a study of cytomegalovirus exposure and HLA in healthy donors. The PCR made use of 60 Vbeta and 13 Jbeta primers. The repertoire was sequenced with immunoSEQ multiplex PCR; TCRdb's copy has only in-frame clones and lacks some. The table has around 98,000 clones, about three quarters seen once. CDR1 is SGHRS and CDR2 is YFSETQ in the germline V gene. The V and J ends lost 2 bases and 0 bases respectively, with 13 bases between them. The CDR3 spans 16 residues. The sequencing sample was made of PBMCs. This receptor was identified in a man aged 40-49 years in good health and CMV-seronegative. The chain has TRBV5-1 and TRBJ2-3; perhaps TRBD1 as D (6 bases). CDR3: CASSFTPTGSTDTQYF. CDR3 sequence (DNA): TGCGCCAGCAGCTTTACCCCAACAGGGAGCACAGATACGCAGTATTTT.